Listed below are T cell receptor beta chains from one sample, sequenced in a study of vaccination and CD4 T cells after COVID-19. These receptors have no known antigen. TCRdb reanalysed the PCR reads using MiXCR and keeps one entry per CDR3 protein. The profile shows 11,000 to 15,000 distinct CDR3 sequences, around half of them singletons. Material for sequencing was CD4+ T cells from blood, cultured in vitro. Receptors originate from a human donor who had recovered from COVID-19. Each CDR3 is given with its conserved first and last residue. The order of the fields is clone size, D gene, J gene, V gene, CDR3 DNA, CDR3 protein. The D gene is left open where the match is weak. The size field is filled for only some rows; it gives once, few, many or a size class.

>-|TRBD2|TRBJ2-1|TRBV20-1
TGCAGTGCTGGAGGGACTAGCGGGAGGGCCGACAATGAGCAGTTCTTC
CSAGGTSGRADNEQFF
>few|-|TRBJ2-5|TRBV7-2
TGTGCCAGCAGCTTAGTCGCGATTTATGAGACCCAGTACTTC
CASSLVAIYETQYF
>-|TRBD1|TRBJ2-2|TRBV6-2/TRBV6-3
TGTGCCAGCAGCCCCGGGACAGGGGTCACCGGGGAGCTGTTTTTT
CASSPGTGVTGELFF
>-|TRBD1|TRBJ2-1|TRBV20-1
TGCAGTGTCCCGGACAGGGGGCCTTACAATGAGCAGTTCTTC
CSVPDRGPYNEQFF
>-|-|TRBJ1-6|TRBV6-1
TGTGCCAGCAACCCCCAACTCGGGGGCTGGGAAAATTCACCCCTCCACTTT
CASNPQLGGWENSPLHF
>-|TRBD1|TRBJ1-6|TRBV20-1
TGCAGTGCTCCGGGACAGAATAATTCACCCCTCCACTTT
CSAPGQNNSPLHF
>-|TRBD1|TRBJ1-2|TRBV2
TGTGCCAGCAGAGGGACAGGGGGTGATGGCTACACCTTC
CASRGTGGDGYTF
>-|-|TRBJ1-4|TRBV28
TGTGCCAGCAGTCGGGAGGCAACTAATGAAAAACTGTTTTTT
CASSREATNEKLFF
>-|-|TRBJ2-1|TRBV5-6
TGTGCCAGCAGCTTTACTTTTACCGGGAGCCCGAACAATGAGCAGTTCTTC
CASSFTFTGSPNNEQFF
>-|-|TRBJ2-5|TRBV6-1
TGTGCCAGCAGTGAAACCCCGGGCCCACAAGAGACCCAGTACTTC
CASSETPGPQETQYF
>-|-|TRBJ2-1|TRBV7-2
TGTGCCAGCAGCTTAGCGCTTAAACTAATTGGCAATGAGCAGTTCTTC
CASSLALKLIGNEQFF
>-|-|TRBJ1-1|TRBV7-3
TGTGCCAGCAGCCCTAGGACGAGGAGGGGAGCTTTCTTT
CASSPRTRRGAFF
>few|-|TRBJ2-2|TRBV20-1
TGCAGTGCTGGGATGAACACCGGGGAGCTGTTTTTT
CSAGMNTGELFF
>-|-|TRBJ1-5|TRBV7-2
TGTGCCAGCAGCACCCGGGGGAGGGATCAGCCCCAGCATTTT
CASSTRGRDQPQHF
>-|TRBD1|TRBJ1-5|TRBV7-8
TGTGCCAGCAGCGTGCAGGGGGTCAATCAGCCCCAGCATTTT
CASSVQGVNQPQHF
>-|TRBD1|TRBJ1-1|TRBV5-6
TGTGCCAGCAGCCCGACAGGGGGCTTCTCTGAAGCTTTCTTT
CASSPTGGFSEAFF
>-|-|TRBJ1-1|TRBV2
TGTGCCAGCAGTTCGCGGGTCACCATGAACACTGAAGCTTTCTTT
CASSSRVTMNTEAFF
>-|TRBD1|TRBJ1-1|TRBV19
TGTGCCAGTAGTATTGTGGACAGGTCGAACACTGAAGCTTTCTTT
CASSIVDRSNTEAFF